The 29 T cell receptor beta chains presented below share a single source sample, sequenced in a study of T cell responses to AZD1222 COVID-19 vaccine. Repertoires were generated with immunoSEQ multiplex PCR, while TCRdb's copy carries only in-frame clones and drops some. The sample lists around 81,000 clones, approximately 90% occurring once. Here the sequenced sample was peripheral blood, taken 28 days after the second AZD1222 dose. These receptors all stem from an adult who received the AZD1222 COVID-19 vaccine.

This rearrangement joins TRBV19 to TRBJ2-6; TRBD2 is a possible D gene (7 bases). Trimming left V 5 bases short and J 0 bases short, with 17 bases between. This CDR3 spans 18 amino acids. Per the germline V gene, CDR1 is LNHDA and CDR2 is SQIVND (reference sequence). The DNA of the CDR3 is TGTGCCAGTAGTTGGGGGGGACACATAACCTCTGGGGCCAACGTCCTGACTTTC. Its protein product is CASSWGGHITSGANVLTF.

The chain is built from TRBV24-1 and TRBJ2-6; D remains unclear. V was pared by 6 bases and J by 0 bases, with 2 bases between. The germline V gene encodes CDR1 KGHDR and CDR2 SFDVKD. The CDR3 consists of 13 residues. CDR3: CATSSSGANVLTF. CDR3 bases: TGTGCCACCAGTTCCTCTGGGGCCAACGTCCTGACTTTC.

The CDR3 here is CASSTDSTQYSYEQYF. DNA for the CDR3: TGCGCCAGCAGCACCGACAGTACCCAATACTCCTACGAGCAGTACTTC. This chain connects TRBV5-1 to TRBJ2-7; D might be TRBD1 (5 bases). Germline assignment: CDR1 SGHRS and CDR2 YFSETQ. V was cut by 4 bases and J by 0 bases, with 17 bases left in between. The CDR3 loop spans 16 amino acids. The full variable domain, rest sourced from reference TRBV5-1 and TRBJ2-7, is KAGVTQTPRYLIKTRGQQVTLSCSPISGHRSVSWYQQTPGQGLQFLFEYFSETQRNKGNFPGRFSGRQFSNSRSEMNVSTLELGDSALYLCASSTDSTQYSYEQYFGPGTRLTVT.

The chain is built from TRBV5-1 and TRBJ1-6, with 7 positions matching TRBD1. The CDR3 has 16 amino acids. Unmatched junction bases numbered 11, after V lost 3 bases and J lost 8 bases. The V gene's germline CDR1 is SGHRS and CDR2 YFSETQ. The CDR3 DNA sequence: TGCGCCAGCAGCTCCCCATTTCAGGGGGTGGATTCACCCCTCCACTTT. Translation: CASSSPFQGVDSPLHF.

The chain carries TRBV7-2 and TRBJ2-1; 12 nucleotides align to TRBD2. The CDR3 is made up of 15 amino acids. J gave up 8 bases and V 4 bases, and 6 bases lay outside the gene matches. Germline-derived CDR1 and CDR2 are SGHTA and FQGNSA. The CDR3 reads CASSYPSGRAHEQFF. The CDR3 coding sequence is TGTGCCAGCAGCTACCCTAGCGGGAGGGCCCATGAGCAGTTCTTC.

There are a few counts of this clone. As DNA, the CDR3 is TGTGCCAGCAGTGAAGGGGATTTGCAGCCCCAGCATTTT. It codes for CASSEGDLQPQHF. The chain combines TRBV2 with TRBJ1-5; no clear D gene. Germline V gene data show CDR1 as SNHLY and CDR2 as FYNNEI. V shed 1 base and J shed 7 bases, with 8 bases lying between them. The CDR3 sequence is 13 residues long.

The V call is TRBV13, the J call TRBJ2-5; 7 bases fit TRBD2. The CDR3 runs to 14 residues. The germline CDR1 and CDR2 sequences are PRHDT and FYEKMQ (reference sequence). V was clipped by 5 bases and J by 5 bases; unmatched bases: 8. The CDR3 sequence is CASSPPGGEETQYF. DNA of the CDR3: TGTGCCAGCAGCCCGCCGGGGGGAGAGGAGACCCAGTACTTC.

The chain carries TRBV27 and TRBJ2-7, with TRBD2 matching over 11 bases. The germline gives CDR1 MNHEY, CDR2 SMNVEV (reference sequence). V dropped 6 bases and J dropped 5; count of bases not matched to a gene: 6. CDR3 length: 14 amino acids. The CDR3 loop reads CASRTLAGGDEQYF. CDR3 bases: TGTGCCAGCAGGACCCTAGCGGGAGGCGACGAGCAGTACTTC.

The chain carries TRBV18 and TRBJ2-2; no clear D gene. CDR1 is KGHSH, CDR2 LQKENI, per germline. Trimming stripped 1 base from V and 6 bases from J, with 9 bases between. CDR3 size: 14 residues. CDR3 coding DNA: TGTGCCAGCTCACCACAAAGGCCCCCCGGGGAGCTGTTTTTT. As protein: CASSPQRPPGELFF.

The V call is TRBV6-5, the J call TRBJ1-2, with 11 bases matching TRBD1. This CDR3 has 13 amino acids. Germline CDR1 MNHEY, CDR2 SVGAGI. V gave up 8 bases and J gave up 7 bases; unmatched junction bases: 6. Here the CDR3 reads CASGQGASGGYTF. Here the CDR3 DNA reads TGTGCCAGCGGACAGGGGGCATCGGGTGGCTACACCTTC.

The chain combines TRBV29-1 with TRBJ1-2; D is perhaps TRBD1 (5 bases). Germline CDR1 is SQVTM and CDR2 is ANQGSEA. The CDR3 sequence is 17 residues long. Deletions cut 3 bases from V and 7 bases from J, with 27 bases between. The CDR3 DNA reads TGCAGCGTTGAGGTAGTGACTGATTTGTTTAGGGGTCGTGGCTACACCTTC. Residues: CSVEVVTDLFRGRGYTF.

V gene TRBV30 combines with J gene TRBJ2-7; a weak D match, TRBD1 (7 bases). Germline loops: CDR1 GTSNPN, CDR2 SVGIG (reference sequence). Trimming pared 4 bases from V and 6 bases from J, leaving 10 bases between. The CDR3 sequence is 11 residues long. Written as DNA, the CDR3 is TGTGCCTGGACTCAGGGGGGCGAGCAGTACTTC. Amino acids: CAWTQGGEQYF.

The chain links TRBV3-1 (or the pseudogene TRBV3-2) to TRBJ1-3; D not resolved. Germline V gives CDR1 LGHDT, CDR2 YNNKEL (reference sequence). The CDR3 consists of 17 residues. V was clipped by 1 base and J by 0 bases, with 13 bases between them. CDR3 in amino acids: CASSQVTGGFSGNTIYF. The CDR3 nucleotides read TGTGCCAGCAGCCAAGTGACGGGAGGATTCTCTGGAAACACCATATATTTT.

This sequence joins TRBV9 and TRBJ2-5, with TRBD2 identical over 11 bases. Germline CDR1 SGDLS, CDR2 YYNGEE. The CDR3 has 16 residues. Losses at the gene ends were 3 bases for V and 5 bases for J; bases not matched to a gene: 9. The CDR3, as DNA: TGTGCCAGCAGCGACCTAGCGGGAGGTAATTCGGAGACCCAGTACTTC. Its protein product is CASSDLAGGNSETQYF.

This clone has a single count. The V and J genes are TRBV28 and TRBJ1-5, with D perhaps TRBD1 (5 bases). V lost 2 bases and J lost 5, with 10 bases in between. In germline, CDR1 is MDHEN, CDR2 SYDVKM. The CDR3 extends over 14 amino acids. CDR3 DNA sequence: TGTGCCAGCAGTTTACTGGGGGACTATCAGCCCCAGCATTTT. It codes for CASSLLGDYQPQHF.

This chain joins TRBV28 and TRBJ2-7; 12 bases line up with TRBD2. The CDR3 totals 15 residues. Trimming removed 6 bases from V and 5 bases from J; junction bases left unmatched: 8. CDR1 is MDHEN, CDR2 SYDVKM, per germline. CDR3 in DNA: TGTGCCAGCAGGACCGGACTAGCGGGATTAGACGAGCAGTACTTC. Amino acids: CASRTGLAGLDEQYF.

The rearrangement joins TRBV27 to TRBJ2-7, with D unclear. CDR1 is MNHEY, CDR2 SMNVEV, per germline (reference sequence). The V gene lost 6 bases and the J gene lost 0 bases, with 15 bases spanning the gap. The CDR3 loop spans 15 amino acids. CDR3 amino acids: CASRIRAIDSYEQYF. The CDR3 bases are TGTGCCAGCAGAATCCGGGCGATAGACTCCTACGAGCAGTACTTC.

The chain links TRBV10-3 to TRBJ2-7; the match to TRBD1 covers 7 bases. This CDR3 contains 14 residues. With V trimmed by 5 bases and J by 1 base, 5 bases remained unmatched. Germline CDR1 and CDR2: ENHRY and SYGVKD. CDR3 loop: CAISRGQRSYEQYF. Here the CDR3 DNA reads TGTGCCATCAGTAGGGGACAGAGGTCCTACGAGCAGTACTTC.

The gene calls are TRBV18 and TRBJ2-6; 7 positions match TRBD1. The junction had 7 bases not matched to a gene; V was cut back by 2 bases and J by 0 bases. Germline V gene lookup returns CDR1 KGHSH and CDR2 LQKENI. The CDR3 runs to 18 residues. The CDR3 reads CASSPYGTVPSGANVLTF. In DNA form, the CDR3 reads TGTGCCAGCTCACCATACGGGACAGTCCCCTCTGGGGCCAACGTCCTGACTTTC.

This chain connects TRBV7-9 to TRBJ2-7; 12 bases agree with TRBD1. The CDR3 sequence is 16 residues long. The ends lost 0 bases at V and 6 bases at J; junction bases unmatched: 6. The germline V gene encodes CDR1 SEHNR and CDR2 FQNEAQ (reference sequence). CDR3 nucleotide sequence: TGTGCCAGCAGCTTAGCGGTGGGGACAGGGGGCGGCGAGCAGTACTTC. The encoded protein is CASSLAVGTGGGEQYF.

This chain uses TRBV7-2 with TRBJ1-1, with a tentative D call TRBD1 (5 bases). V was trimmed by 5 bases and J by 7 bases, leaving 11 bases between them. Germline CDR1 and CDR2: SGHTA and FQGNSA. The CDR3 loop spans 12 amino acids. CDR3 nucleotides: TGTGCCAGCAGCGGAGCTACAGGTGAAGCTTTCTTT. Amino acid sequence: CASSGATGEAFF.

The chain joins TRBV3-1 (or the pseudogene TRBV3-2) to TRBJ2-1, with D possibly matching TRBD2 (5 bases). The germline V gene has CDR1 LGHDT and CDR2 YNNKEL (reference sequence). The CDR3 has 13 amino acids. Trimming took off 1 base at V and 9 bases at J, with 10 bases between the two ends. CDR3 loop: CASSQALAGEQFF. In DNA, the CDR3 is TGTGCCAGCAGCCAAGCGCTAGCCGGTGAGCAGTTCTTC.

The genes are TRBV5-1 and TRBJ1-3, with D perhaps TRBD1 (5 bases). V was trimmed by 4 bases and J by 2 bases, leaving 10 bases between them. The CDR3 length is 14 residues. The V gene's germline CDR1 is SGHRS and CDR2 YFSETQ. The CDR3 DNA reads TGCGCCAGCAGCGGGGGGAGTACTGGAAACACCATATATTTT. Protein product: CASSGGSTGNTIYF.

This clone is a singleton in its sample. V and J are TRBV7-8 and TRBJ2-1; D possibly uses TRBD1 or TRBD2 (5 bases each). With 1 base removed from V and 0 bases from J, the gap between germline ends came to 13 bases. The germline V gene encodes CDR1 SGHVS and CDR2 FQNEAQ. This CDR3 comprises 17 residues. For the CDR3, the DNA is TGTGCCAGCAGCTTAGAAGGGGCGGGCGTCTCCTACAATGAGCAGTTCTTC. This codes for CASSLEGAGVSYNEQFF. Full variable domain (remainder filled in from reference TRBV7-8 and TRBJ2-1): GAGVSQSPRYKVAKRGQDVALRCDPISGHVSLFWYQQALGQGPEFLTYFQNEAQLDKSGLPSDRFFAERPEGSVSTLKIQRTQQEDSAVYLCASSLEGAGVSYNEQFFGPGTRLTVL.

This chain connects TRBV2 to TRBJ1-6, with D unresolved. Deletions cut 4 bases from V and 14 bases from J, with 9 bases between. The CDR3 extends over 11 amino acids. Germline V lookup: CDR1 SNHLY, CDR2 FYNNEI. The CDR3 region is CASSGKLTLHF. DNA for the CDR3: TGTGCCAGCAGTGGCAAACTCACCCTCCACTTT.

The CDR3 is CSVERGGGRSNEQFF. For the CDR3, the DNA is TGCAGCGTTGAGCGGGGAGGGGGCAGGAGTAATGAGCAGTTCTTC. The V call is TRBV29-1, the J call TRBJ2-1; D is possibly TRBD1 or TRBD2 (7 bases each). Germline V gene data show CDR1 as SQVTM and CDR2 as ANQGSEA. V gave up 3 bases and J gave up 7 bases, with 19 bases separating them. The CDR3 runs to 15 residues.

The V and J genes are TRBV12-3 or TRBV12-4 and TRBJ2-7; D is unresolved. CDR3 length equals 12 residues. CDR3 DNA sequence: TGTGCCAGCAGTTTTAGTTCAACCGACCTTGTAGTC. It encodes CASSFSSTDLVV.

The V gene is TRBV24-1, the J gene TRBJ2-2; D is possibly TRBD1 (5 bases). CDR1 KGHDR and CDR2 SFDVKD come from the germline V gene. There are 12 residues in the CDR3. V was cut by 10 bases and J by 1 base, with 6 bases left in between. This CDR3 is CATGENTGELFF. CDR3 nucleotide sequence: TGTGCCACAGGGGAGAACACCGGGGAGCTGTTTTTT.

The chain joins TRBV7-3 to TRBJ2-1, with 14 bases lining up with TRBD2. The CDR3 consists of 16 residues. The germline V gene has CDR1 SGHTA and CDR2 FQGTGA. V lost 2 bases and J lost 6; bases outside the gene matches: 3. CDR3 loop: CASSLYGTSGSNEQFF. The DNA for the CDR3 is TGTGCCAGCAGCTTATACGGGACTAGCGGGAGCAATGAGCAGTTCTTC. Based on the CDR3 plus reference TRBV7-3 and TRBJ2-1, the full variable domain is GAGVSQTPSNKVTEKGKYVELRCDPISGHTALYWYRQSLGQGPEFLIYFQGTGAADDSGLPNDRFFAVRPEGSVSTLKIQRTERGDSAVYLCASSLYGTSGSNEQFFGPGTRLTVL.